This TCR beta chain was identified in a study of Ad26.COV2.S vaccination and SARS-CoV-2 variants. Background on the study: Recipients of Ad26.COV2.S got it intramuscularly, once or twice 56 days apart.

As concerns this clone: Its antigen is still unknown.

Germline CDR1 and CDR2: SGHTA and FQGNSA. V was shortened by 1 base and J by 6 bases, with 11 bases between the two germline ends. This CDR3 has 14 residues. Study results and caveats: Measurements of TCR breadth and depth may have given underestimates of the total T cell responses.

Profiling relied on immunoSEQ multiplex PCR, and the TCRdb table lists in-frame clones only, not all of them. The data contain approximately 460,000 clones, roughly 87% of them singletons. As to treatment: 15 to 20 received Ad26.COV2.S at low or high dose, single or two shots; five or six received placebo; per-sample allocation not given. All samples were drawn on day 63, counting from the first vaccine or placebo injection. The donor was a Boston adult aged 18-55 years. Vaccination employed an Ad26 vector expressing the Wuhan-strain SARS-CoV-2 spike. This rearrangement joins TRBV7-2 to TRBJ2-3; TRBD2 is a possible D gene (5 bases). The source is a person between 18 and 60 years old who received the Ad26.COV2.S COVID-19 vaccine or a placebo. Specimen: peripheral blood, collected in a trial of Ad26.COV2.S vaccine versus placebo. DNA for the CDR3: TGTGCCAGCAGCTTAGTTCTTGGCGGGGATACGCAGTATTTT. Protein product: CASSLVLGGDTQYF.